This T cell receptor (beta chain) was sequenced for a study of blood T cell repertoires in COVID-19. The CDR3 has 14 amino acids. V lost 11 bases, J lost 6 bases, and 14 bases stayed unmatched. Germline V CDR1 and CDR2: MDHEN, SYDVKM. Sequencing used immunoSEQ multiplex PCR; TCRdb keeps in-frame clones, though not all of them. The sample holds about 60,000 clones, more than 80% seen once. The sequence came from a human donor with active COVID-19. The donor label of this sample is uncertain. Sequencing input: peripheral blood. The chain combines TRBV28 with TRBJ2-7; the match to TRBD2 covers 9 bases. CDR3 region: CAVTSSGTWSEQYF. CDR3 bases: TGTGCCGTTACTTCTAGCGGGACCTGGTCCGAGCAGTACTTC.